This T cell receptor (beta chain) appears in the sequencing data of a study of blood T cell repertoires in COVID-19. On the study more broadly: The samples span acute and convalescent COVID-19 from the United States, Italy and Spain. PBMCs, B-cell-depleted T cells, or T cells were the source of the cDNA or gDNA that made up the material.

Per the original data handling: Amplification of reference gene primers provided the estimated nucleated cell counts. TCRdb's copy holds only in-frame clones and misses some; the assay was immunoSEQ multiplex PCR. V, J and clone size are taken as reported in that table, and D and trimming were inferred from the DNA itself. The sample holds roughly 300,000 clones, 70% to 90% seen once. Germline CDR1 reads ENHRY; CDR2 reads SYGVKD. The CDR3 has 15 residues. Deletions cut 3 bases from V and 3 bases from J, with 14 bases between. The sequence derives from a woman aged 25 to 39 who had recovered from COVID-19. This chain uses TRBV10-3 with TRBJ1-1; maybe TRBD1 (6 bases). The sequenced sample consisted of PBMCs or T cells enriched from blood (not recorded which). The CDR3: CAISEPLSGDTEAFF. The CDR3 bases are TGTGCCATCAGTGAACCTCTCTCAGGGGACACTGAAGCTTTCTTT.